The rows below give T cell receptor beta chains drawn from one sample of a study of T-cell reconstitution after alpha-beta-depleted transplantation in children. TCRdb re-analysed the PCR reads in MiXCR, keeping a single row per CDR3 protein. This sample has 780,000 or so distinct CDR3 sequences, with about 16% found just once. This sample comprised PBMCs, mostly from graft donor cells, obtained 360 days after TCRalphabeta/CD19-depleted stem cell transplant. These receptors came from a male patient aged 10 to 17 who had a stem cell transplant for acute lymphoblastic leukemia, so the T cells may come from the graft donor. Both conserved end residues are part of each CDR3. A D gene is named only where the DNA matches it firmly. A row's size may be missing; if present it is once, few, many or a size class.

J gene: TRBJ2-6
D gene: .
V gene: TRBV4-1
clone size: .
CDR3 protein: CASSLGGVSSGANVLTF
CDR3 DNA: TGCGCCAGCAGCCTGGGGGGCGTCTCCTCTGGGGCCAACGTCCTGACTTTC

J gene: TRBJ2-1
D gene: TRBD2
V gene: TRBV15
clone size: many
CDR3 protein: CATSRRTSGSSSSYNEQFF
CDR3 DNA: TGTGCCACCAGCAGGAGGACTAGCGGGAGTTCCTCCTCCTACAATGAGCAGTTCTTC

J gene: TRBJ2-7
D gene: TRBD1
V gene: TRBV19
clone size: .
CDR3 protein: CASSDGQGGLSEQYF
CDR3 DNA: TGTGCCAGTAGTGACGGACAGGGTGGATTATCCGAGCAGTACTTC

J gene: TRBJ2-1
D gene: TRBD2
V gene: TRBV11-2
clone size: .
CDR3 protein: CASTPEVLASYNEQFF
CDR3 DNA: TGTGCCAGCACCCCGGAGGTACTAGCGAGCTACAATGAGCAGTTCTTC

J gene: TRBJ2-7
D gene: .
V gene: TRBV29-1
clone size: few
CDR3 protein: CSVVQGSHEQYF
CDR3 DNA: TGCAGCGTTGTTCAAGGGTCCCACGAGCAGTACTTC

J gene: TRBJ2-1
D gene: .
V gene: TRBV9
clone size: few
CDR3 protein: CASSLTTRPSSYNEQFF
CDR3 DNA: TGTGCCAGCAGCCTCACTACTAGGCCGAGCTCCTACAATGAGCAGTTCTTC

J gene: TRBJ2-5
D gene: TRBD2
V gene: TRBV5-1
clone size: .
CDR3 protein: CASSSPTGLARSF
CDR3 DNA: TGCGCCAGCAGCTCCCCAACCGGACTAGCGCGGTCCTTC

J gene: TRBJ2-1
D gene: TRBD2
V gene: TRBV20-1
clone size: .
CDR3 protein: CSASRLAEGGRYEQFF
CDR3 DNA: TGCAGTGCTAGTAGACTAGCGGAGGGGGGGCGTTATGAGCAGTTCTTC

J gene: TRBJ2-7
D gene: .
V gene: TRBV5-1
clone size: .
CDR3 protein: CASSLDTAYEQYF
CDR3 DNA: TGCGCCAGCAGCTTAGACACGGCCTACGAGCAGTACTTC

J gene: TRBJ2-1
D gene: .
V gene: TRBV24-1
clone size: few
CDR3 protein: CATSDSRDSLEQFF
CDR3 DNA: TGTGCCACCAGTGATTCCCGGGACTCCTTAGAGCAGTTCTTC

J gene: TRBJ2-2
D gene: .
V gene: TRBV29-1
clone size: .
CDR3 protein: CSVEGRGANTGELFF
CDR3 DNA: TGCAGCGTTGAAGGCAGGGGGGCGAACACCGGGGAGCTGTTTTTT

J gene: TRBJ2-3
D gene: .
V gene: TRBV5-1
clone size: .
CDR3 protein: CASSLAPGEDTQYF
CDR3 DNA: TGCGCCAGCAGCTTGGCCCCAGGGGAAGATACGCAGTATTTT

J gene: TRBJ2-3
D gene: TRBD2
V gene: TRBV3-1
clone size: few
CDR3 protein: CASSPTSGYTDTQYF
CDR3 DNA: TGTGCCAGCAGCCCAACTAGCGGGTACACAGATACGCAGTATTTT

J gene: TRBJ2-7
D gene: .
V gene: TRBV14
clone size: .
CDR3 protein: CASSQDRRVNPYF
CDR3 DNA: TGTGCCAGCAGCCAAGACCGGCGGGTCAATCCGTACTTC